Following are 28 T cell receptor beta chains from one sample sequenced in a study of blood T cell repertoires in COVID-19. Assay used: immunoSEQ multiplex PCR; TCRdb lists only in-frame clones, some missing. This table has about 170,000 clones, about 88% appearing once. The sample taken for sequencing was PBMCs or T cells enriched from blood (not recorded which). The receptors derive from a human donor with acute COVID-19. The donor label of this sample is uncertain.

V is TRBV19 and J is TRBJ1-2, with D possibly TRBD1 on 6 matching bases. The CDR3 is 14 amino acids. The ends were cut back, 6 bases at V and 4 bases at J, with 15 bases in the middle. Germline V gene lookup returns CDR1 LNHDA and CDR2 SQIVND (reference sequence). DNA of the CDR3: TGTGCCAGTAGCGGTCCGACAGGCCCCTATGGCTACACCTTC. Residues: CASSGPTGPYGYTF.

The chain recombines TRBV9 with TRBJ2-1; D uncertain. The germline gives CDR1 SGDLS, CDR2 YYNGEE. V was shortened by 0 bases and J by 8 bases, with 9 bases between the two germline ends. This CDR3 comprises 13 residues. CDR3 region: CASSVAVFDEQFF. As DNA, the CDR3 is TGTGCCAGCAGCGTAGCCGTTTTCGATGAGCAGTTCTTC. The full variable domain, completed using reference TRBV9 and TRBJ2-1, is DSGVTQTPKHLITATGQRVTLRCSPRSGDLSVYWYQQSLDQGLQFLIQYYNGEERAKGNILERFSAQQFPDLHSELNLSSLELGDSALYFCASSVAVFDEQFFGPGTRLTVL.

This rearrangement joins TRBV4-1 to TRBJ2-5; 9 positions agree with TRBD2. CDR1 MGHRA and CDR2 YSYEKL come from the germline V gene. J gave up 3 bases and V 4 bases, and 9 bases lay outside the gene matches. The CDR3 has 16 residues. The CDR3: CASSLRGGGVEETQYF. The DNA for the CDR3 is TGCGCCAGCAGCCTCAGAGGCGGGGGGGTCGAAGAGACCCAGTACTTC.

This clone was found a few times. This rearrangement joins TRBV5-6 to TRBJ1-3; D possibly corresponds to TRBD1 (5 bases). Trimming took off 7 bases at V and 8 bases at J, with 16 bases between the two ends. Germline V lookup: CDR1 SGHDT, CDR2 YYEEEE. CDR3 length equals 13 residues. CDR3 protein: CASRRGEGDTIYF. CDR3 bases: TGTGCCAGCCGTCGGGGGGAAGGTGACACCATATATTTT.

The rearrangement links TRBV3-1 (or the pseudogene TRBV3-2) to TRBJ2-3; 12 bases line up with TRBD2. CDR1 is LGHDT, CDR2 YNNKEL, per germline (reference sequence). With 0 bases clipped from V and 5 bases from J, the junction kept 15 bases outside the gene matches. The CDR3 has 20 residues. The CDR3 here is CASSQDLAPGLAGTGDTQYF. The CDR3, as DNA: TGTGCCAGCAGCCAAGATTTGGCCCCCGGACTAGCGGGGACCGGAGATACGCAGTATTTT.

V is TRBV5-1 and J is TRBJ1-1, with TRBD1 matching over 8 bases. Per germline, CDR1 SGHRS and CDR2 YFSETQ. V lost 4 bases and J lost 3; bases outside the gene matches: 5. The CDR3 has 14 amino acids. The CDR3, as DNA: TGCGCCAGCAGCCGGACAGGGTACGACACTGAAGCTTTCTTT. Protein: CASSRTGYDTEAFF.

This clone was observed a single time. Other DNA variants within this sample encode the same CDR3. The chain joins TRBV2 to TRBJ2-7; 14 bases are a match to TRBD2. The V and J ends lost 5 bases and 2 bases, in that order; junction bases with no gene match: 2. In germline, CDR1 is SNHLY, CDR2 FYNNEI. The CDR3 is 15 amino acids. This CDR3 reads CASSPTSGGAYEQYF. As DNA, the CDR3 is TGTGCCAGCAGTCCGACTAGCGGGGGGGCCTACGAGCAGTACTTC. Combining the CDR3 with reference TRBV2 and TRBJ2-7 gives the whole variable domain EPEVTQTPSHQVTQMGQEVILRCVPISNHLYFYWYRQILGQKVEFLVSFYNNEISEKSEIFDDQFSVERPDGSNFTLKIRSTKLEDSAMYFCASSPTSGGAYEQYFGPGTRLTVT.

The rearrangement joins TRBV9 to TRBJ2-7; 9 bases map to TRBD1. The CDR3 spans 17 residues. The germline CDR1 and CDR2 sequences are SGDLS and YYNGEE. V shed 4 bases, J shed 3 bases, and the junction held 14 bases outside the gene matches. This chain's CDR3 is CASSPFLTGGANYEQYF. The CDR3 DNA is TGTGCCAGCAGCCCCTTTCTTACAGGGGGCGCGAACTACGAGCAGTACTTC.

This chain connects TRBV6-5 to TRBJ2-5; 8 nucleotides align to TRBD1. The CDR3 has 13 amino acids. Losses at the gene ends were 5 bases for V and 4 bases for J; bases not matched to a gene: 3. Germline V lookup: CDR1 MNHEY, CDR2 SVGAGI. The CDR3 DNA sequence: TGTGCCAGCAGTCGTGACAGGGGAGAGACCCAGTACTTC. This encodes CASSRDRGETQYF.

The CDR3 region is CASSRGFTDTQYF. The CDR3 DNA reads as TGTGCCAGCAGTCGGGGTTTCACAGATACGCAGTATTTT. This chain joins TRBV28 and TRBJ2-3; D possibly corresponds to TRBD2 (5 bases). V lost 5 bases and J 2 bases, leaving 8 bases between the germline ends. Germline CDR1 MDHEN, CDR2 SYDVKM. This CDR3 contains 13 residues.

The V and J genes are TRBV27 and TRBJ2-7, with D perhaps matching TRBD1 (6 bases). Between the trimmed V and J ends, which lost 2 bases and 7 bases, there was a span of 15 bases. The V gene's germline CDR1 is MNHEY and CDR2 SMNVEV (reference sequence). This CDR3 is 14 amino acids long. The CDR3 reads CASSLGGRGEEQYF. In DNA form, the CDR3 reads TGTGCCAGCAGTTTAGGGGGCAGGGGCGAGGAGCAGTACTTC.

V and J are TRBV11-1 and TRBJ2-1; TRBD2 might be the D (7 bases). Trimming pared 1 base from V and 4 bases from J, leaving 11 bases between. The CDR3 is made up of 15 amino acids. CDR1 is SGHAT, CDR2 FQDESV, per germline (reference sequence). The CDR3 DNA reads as TGTGCCAGCAGCTTAGGCGGGGGCAGATACAATGAGCAGTTCTTC. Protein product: CASSLGGGRYNEQFF.

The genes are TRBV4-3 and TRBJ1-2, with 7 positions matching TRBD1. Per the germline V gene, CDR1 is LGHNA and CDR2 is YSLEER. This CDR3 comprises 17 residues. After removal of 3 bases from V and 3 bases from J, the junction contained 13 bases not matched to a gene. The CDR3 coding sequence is TGCGCCAGCAGCCACAGGACAGGAGTTTTGTCAGACTATGGCTACACCTTC. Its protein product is CASSHRTGVLSDYGYTF.

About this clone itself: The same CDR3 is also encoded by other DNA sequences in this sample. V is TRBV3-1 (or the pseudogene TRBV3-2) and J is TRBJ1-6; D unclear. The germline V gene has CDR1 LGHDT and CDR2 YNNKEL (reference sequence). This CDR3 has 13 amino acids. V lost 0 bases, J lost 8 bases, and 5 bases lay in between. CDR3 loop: CASSQDRDSPLHF. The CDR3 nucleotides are TGTGCCAGCAGCCAAGATCGAGATTCACCCCTCCACTTT.

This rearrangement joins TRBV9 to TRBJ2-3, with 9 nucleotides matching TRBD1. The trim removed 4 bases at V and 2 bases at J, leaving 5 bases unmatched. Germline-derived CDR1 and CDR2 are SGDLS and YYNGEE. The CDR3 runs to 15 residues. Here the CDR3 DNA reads TGTGCCAGCAGCAACGGACAGGGGCCCACAGATACGCAGTATTTT. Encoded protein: CASSNGQGPTDTQYF.

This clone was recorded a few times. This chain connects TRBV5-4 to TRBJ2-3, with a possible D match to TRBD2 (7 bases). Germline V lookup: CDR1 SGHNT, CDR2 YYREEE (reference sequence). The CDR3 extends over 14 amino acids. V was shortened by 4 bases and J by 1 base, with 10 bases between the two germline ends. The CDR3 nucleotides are TGTGCCAGCAGCACCGGGGGGCGCACAGATACGCAGTATTTT. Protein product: CASSTGGRTDTQYF.

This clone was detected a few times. The CDR3 reads CASREWGSYNEQFF. The CDR3 coding sequence is TGTGCCAGCAGGGAGTGGGGCAGCTACAATGAGCAGTTCTTC. The chain uses TRBV25-1 and TRBJ2-1; perhaps TRBD1 as D (5 bases). The CDR3 totals 14 residues. Germline lookup yields CDR1 MGHDK and CDR2 SYGVNS. Between the trimmed V and J ends, which lost 6 bases and 3 bases, there was a span of 12 bases. Looking up the rest from reference TRBV25-1 and TRBJ2-1 gives the full variable domain: EADIYQTPRYLVIGTGKKITLECSQTMGHDKMYWYQQDPGMELHLIHYSYGVNSTEKGDLSSESTVSRIRTEHFPLTLESARPSHTSQYLCASREWGSYNEQFFGPGTRLTVL.

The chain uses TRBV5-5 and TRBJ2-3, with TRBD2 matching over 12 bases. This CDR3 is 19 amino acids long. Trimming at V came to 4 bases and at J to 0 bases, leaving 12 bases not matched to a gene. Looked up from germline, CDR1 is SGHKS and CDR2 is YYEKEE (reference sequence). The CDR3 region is CASSPLPLAGGVSTDTQYF. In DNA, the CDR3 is TGTGCCAGCAGCCCCCTCCCCCTAGCGGGGGGGGTTAGCACAGATACGCAGTATTTT. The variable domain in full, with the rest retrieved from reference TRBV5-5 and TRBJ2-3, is DAGVTQSPTHLIKTRGQQVTLRCSPISGHKSVSWYQQVLGQGPQFIFQYYEKEERGRGNFPDRFSARQFPNYSSELNVNALLLGDSALYLCASSPLPLAGGVSTDTQYFGPGTRLTVL.

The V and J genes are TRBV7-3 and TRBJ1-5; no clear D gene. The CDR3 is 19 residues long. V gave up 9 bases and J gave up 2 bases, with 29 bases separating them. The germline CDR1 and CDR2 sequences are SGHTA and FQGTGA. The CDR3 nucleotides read TGTGCCAGGGGTTTAAAAGAGGACTTCCCTCCCTGGCGCAATCAGCCCCAGCATTTT. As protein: CARGLKEDFPPWRNQPQHF.

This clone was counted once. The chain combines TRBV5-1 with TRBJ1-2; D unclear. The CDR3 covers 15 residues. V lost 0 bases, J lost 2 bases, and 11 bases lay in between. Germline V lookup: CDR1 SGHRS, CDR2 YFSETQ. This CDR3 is CASSLVTGSNYGYTF. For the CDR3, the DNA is TGCGCCAGCAGCTTGGTGACCGGGTCAAACTATGGCTACACCTTC.

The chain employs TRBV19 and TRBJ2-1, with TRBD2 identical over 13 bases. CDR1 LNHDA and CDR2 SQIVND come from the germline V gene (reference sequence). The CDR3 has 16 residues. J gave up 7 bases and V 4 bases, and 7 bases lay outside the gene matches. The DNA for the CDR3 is TGTGCCAGTAGTACGCCGCCGACTAGCGGGGGGAATGAGCAGTTCTTC. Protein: CASSTPPTSGGNEQFF.

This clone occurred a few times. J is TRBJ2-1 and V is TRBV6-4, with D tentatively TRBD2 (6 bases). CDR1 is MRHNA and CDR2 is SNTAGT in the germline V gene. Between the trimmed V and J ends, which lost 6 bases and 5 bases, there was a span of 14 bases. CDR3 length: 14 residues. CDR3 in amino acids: CASSARGDNNEQFF. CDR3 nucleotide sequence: TGTGCCAGCAGCGCCCGCGGGGATAACAATGAGCAGTTCTTC.

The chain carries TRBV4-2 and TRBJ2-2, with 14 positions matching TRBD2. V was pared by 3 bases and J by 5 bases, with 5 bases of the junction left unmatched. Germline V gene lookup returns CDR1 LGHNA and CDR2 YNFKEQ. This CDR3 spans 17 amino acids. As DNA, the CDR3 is TGTGCCAGCAGCCAGACTAGCGGGGGGGCGGTAACCGGGGAGCTGTTTTTT. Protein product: CASSQTSGGAVTGELFF.

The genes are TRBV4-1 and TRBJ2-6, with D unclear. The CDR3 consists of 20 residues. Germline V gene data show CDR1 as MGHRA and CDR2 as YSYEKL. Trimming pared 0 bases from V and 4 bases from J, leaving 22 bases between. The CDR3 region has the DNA TGCGCCAGCAGCCAAGATGGCGTATCTGGTTTTAGCAACGGGGCCAACGTCCTGACTTTC. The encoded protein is CASSQDGVSGFSNGANVLTF.

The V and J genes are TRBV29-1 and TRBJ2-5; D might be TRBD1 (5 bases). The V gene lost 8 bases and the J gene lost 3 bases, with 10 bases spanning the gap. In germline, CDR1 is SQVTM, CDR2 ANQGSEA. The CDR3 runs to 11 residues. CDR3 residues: CSSIGEETQYF. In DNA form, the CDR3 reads TGCAGCTCCATAGGGGAAGAGACCCAGTACTTC.

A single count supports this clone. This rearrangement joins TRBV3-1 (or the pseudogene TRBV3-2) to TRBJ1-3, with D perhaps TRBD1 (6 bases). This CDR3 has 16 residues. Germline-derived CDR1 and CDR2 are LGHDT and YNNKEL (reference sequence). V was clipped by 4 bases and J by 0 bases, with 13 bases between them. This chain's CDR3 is CASSPITGISGNTIYF. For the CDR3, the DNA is TGTGCCAGCAGCCCCATAACAGGGATCTCTGGAAACACCATATATTTT.

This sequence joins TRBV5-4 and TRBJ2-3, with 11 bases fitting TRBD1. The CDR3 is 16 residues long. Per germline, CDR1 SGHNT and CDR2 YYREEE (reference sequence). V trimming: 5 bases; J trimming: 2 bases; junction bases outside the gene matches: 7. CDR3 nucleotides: TGTGCCAGCAGGCCGGACAGGGGGCGATTCACAGATACGCAGTATTTT. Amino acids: CASRPDRGRFTDTQYF.

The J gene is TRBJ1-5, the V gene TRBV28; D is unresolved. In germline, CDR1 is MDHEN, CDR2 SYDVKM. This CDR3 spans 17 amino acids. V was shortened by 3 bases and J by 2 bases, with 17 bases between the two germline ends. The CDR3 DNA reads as TGTGCCAGCAGTTTCCACGGGAAGGATCGGGGCAATCAGCCCCAGCATTTT. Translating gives CASSFHGKDRGNQPQHF.